The source of this T cell receptor beta chain is a study of blood T cell repertoires in COVID-19. The CDR3 is 13 residues long. V was shortened by 0 bases and J by 3 bases, with 6 bases between the two germline ends. Looked up from germline, CDR1 is LNHDA and CDR2 is SQIVND (reference sequence). As handled by the study authors: Counts of nucleated cells, estimated from reference gene primer amplification, were obtained. Sequencing used immunoSEQ multiplex PCR; TCRdb keeps in-frame clones, though not all of them. That table gives V, J and clone size, and the DNA gave D and trimming. This sample has around 150,000 clones, with over 85% found just once.

The chain combines TRBV19 with TRBJ2-7; D not certain. The sequenced material came from peripheral blood. The receptor was derived from a woman aged 45-60 years with acute or convalescent COVID-19. Here the CDR3 reads CASSIDRFYEQYF. Written as DNA, the CDR3 is TGTGCCAGTAGTATAGACAGGTTCTACGAGCAGTACTTC.